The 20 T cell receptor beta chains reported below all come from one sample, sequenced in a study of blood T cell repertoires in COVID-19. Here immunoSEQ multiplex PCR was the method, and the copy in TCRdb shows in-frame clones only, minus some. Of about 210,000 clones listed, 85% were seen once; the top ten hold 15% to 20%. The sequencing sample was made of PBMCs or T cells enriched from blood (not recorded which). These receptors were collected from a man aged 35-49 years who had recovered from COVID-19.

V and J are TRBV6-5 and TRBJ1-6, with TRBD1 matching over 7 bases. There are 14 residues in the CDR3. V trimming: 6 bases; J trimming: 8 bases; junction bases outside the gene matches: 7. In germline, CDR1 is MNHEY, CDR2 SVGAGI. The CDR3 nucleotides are TGTGCCAGCAGCCTAATAGGGGGCGATTCACCCCTCCACTTT. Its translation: CASSLIGGDSPLHF.

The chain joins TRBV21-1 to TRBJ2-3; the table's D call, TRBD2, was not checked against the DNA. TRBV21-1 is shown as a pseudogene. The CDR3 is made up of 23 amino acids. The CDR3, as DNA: TGTGCCAGCAGCAAAAGAGCTATAGACATCATAGCGGGAGGGCCAGGGAGCACAGATACGCAGTATTTT. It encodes CASSKRAIDIIAGGPGSTDTQYF.

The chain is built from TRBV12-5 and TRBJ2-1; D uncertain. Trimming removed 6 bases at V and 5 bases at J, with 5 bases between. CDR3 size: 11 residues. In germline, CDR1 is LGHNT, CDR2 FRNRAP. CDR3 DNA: TGTGCTAGTGGCATAGACAATGAGCAGTTCTTC. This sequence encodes CASGIDNEQFF.

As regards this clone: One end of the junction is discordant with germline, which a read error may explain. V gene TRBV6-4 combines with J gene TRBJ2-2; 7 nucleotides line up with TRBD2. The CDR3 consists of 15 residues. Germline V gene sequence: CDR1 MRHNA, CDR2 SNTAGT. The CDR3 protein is CAGSATSAGTGELFF. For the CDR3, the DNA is TGTGCCGGCAGCGCCACTAGCGCGGGCACCGGGGAGCTGTTTTTT.

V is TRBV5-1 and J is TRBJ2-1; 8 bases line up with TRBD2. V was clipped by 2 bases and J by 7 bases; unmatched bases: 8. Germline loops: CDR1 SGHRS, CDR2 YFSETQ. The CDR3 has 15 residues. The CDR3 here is CASSLLADLRNEQFF. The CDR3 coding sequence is TGCGCCAGCAGCTTACTAGCGGACCTTAGGAATGAGCAGTTCTTC. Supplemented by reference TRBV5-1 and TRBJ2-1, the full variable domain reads KAGVTQTPRYLIKTRGQQVTLSCSPISGHRSVSWYQQTPGQGLQFLFEYFSETQRNKGNFPGRFSGRQFSNSRSEMNVSTLELGDSALYLCASSLLADLRNEQFFGPGTRLTVL.

The CDR3 loop is CASTHGGETQYF. CDR3 in DNA: TGTGCCAGCACGCATGGCGGAGAGACCCAGTACTTC. The chain recombines TRBV5-6 with TRBJ2-5, with D hard to call. The CDR3 consists of 12 residues. Germline V gives CDR1 SGHDT, CDR2 YYEEEE. With 6 bases removed from V and 4 bases from J, the gap between germline ends came to 10 bases.

The DNA of the CDR3 is TGTGCCTGGAGGATACAGGGAAATTCACCCCTCCACTTT. It codes for CAWRIQGNSPLHF. This chain uses TRBV30 with TRBJ1-6; weak D call: TRBD1 (6 bases). The germline V gene has CDR1 GTSNPN and CDR2 SVGIG (reference sequence). The V gene lost 3 bases and the J gene lost 7 bases, with 10 bases spanning the gap. The CDR3 sequence is 13 residues long.

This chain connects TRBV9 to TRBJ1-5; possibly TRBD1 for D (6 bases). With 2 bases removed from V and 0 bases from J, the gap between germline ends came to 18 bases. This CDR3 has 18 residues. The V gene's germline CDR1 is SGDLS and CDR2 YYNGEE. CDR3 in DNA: TGTGCCAGCAGCGTGGTCCCTAGACAGGTTATTAGCAATCAGCCCCAGCATTTT. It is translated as CASSVVPRQVISNQPQHF.

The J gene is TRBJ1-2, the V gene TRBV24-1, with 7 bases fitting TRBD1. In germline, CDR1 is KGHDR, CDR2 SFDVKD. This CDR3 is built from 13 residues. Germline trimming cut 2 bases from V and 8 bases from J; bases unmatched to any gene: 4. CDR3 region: CATSDSTGRGYTF. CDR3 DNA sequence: TGTGCCACCAGTGATTCGACAGGGAGAGGCTACACCTTC.

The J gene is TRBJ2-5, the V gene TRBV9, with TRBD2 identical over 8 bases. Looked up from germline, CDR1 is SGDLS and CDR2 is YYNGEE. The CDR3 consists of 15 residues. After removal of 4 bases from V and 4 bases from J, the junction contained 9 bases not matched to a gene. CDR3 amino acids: CASSLGAGAGETQYF. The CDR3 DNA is TGTGCCAGCAGCCTGGGAGCGGGAGCCGGAGAGACCCAGTACTTC.

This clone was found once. CDR3 sequence: CAWSAINRGYNEQFF. CDR3 bases: TGTGCCTGGAGTGCCATTAACAGGGGCTACAATGAGCAGTTCTTC. The V call is TRBV30, the J call TRBJ2-1, with 7 bases that match TRBD1. Looked up from germline, CDR1 is GTSNPN and CDR2 is SVGIG (reference sequence). V was pared by 1 base and J by 3 bases, with 6 bases of the junction left unmatched. CDR3 length: 15 amino acids.

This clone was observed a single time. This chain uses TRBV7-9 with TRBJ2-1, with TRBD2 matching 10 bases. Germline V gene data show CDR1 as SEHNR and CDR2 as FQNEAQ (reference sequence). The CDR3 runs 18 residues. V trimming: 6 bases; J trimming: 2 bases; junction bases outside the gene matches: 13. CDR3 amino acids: CASSPTSGVRRTYNEQFF. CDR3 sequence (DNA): TGTGCCAGCAGTCCTACTAGCGGGGTCCGCCGCACCTACAATGAGCAGTTCTTC.

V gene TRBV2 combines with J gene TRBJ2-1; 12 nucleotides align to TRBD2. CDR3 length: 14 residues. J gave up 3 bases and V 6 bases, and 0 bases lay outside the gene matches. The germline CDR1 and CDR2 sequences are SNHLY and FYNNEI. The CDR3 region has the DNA TGTGCCAGCAGACTAGCGGGAGGCTACAATGAGCAGTTCTTC. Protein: CASRLAGGYNEQFF.

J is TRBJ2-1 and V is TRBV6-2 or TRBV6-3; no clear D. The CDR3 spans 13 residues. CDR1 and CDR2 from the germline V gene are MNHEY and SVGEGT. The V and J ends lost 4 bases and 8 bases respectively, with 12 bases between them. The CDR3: CASSFPARHEQFF. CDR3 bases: TGTGCCAGCAGTTTCCCAGCTAGGCATGAGCAGTTCTTC.

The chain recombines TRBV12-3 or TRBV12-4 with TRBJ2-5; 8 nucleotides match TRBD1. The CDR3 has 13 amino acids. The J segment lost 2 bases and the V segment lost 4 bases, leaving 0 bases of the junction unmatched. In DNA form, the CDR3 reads TGTGCCAGCAGTTACAGGGGGCAAGAGACCCAGTACTTC. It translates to CASSYRGQETQYF.

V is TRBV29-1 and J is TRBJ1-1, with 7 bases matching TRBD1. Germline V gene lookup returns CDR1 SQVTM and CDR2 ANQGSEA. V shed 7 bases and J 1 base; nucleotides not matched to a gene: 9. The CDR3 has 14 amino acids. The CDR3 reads CSAGVGTANTEAFF. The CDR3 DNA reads TGCAGCGCCGGGGTGGGGACAGCGAACACTGAAGCTTTCTTT.

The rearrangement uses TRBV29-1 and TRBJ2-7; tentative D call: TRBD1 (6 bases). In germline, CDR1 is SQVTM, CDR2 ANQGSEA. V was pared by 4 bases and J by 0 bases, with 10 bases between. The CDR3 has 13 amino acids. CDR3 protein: CSVGRDISYEQYF. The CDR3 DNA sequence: TGCAGCGTTGGCCGGGACATCTCCTACGAGCAGTACTTC.

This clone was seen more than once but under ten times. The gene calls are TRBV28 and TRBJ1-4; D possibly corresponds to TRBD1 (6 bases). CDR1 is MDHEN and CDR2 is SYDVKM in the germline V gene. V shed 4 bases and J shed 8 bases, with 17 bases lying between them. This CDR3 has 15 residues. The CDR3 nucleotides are TGTGCCAGCAGTTGGAACGCAGGGGTAAGGGAAAAACTGTTTTTT. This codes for CASSWNAGVREKLFF.

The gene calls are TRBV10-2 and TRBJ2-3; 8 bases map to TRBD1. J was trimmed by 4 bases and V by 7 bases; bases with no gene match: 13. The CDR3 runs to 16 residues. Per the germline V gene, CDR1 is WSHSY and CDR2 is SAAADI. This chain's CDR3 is CASMRGRGQGADTQYF. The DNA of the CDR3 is TGCGCCAGCATGAGGGGCAGGGGGCAGGGGGCAGATACGCAGTATTTT.

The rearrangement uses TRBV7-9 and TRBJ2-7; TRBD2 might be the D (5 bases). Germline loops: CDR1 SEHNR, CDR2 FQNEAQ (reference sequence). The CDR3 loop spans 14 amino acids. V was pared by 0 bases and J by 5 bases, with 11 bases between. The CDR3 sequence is CASSLAGVADEQYF. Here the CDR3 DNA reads TGTGCCAGCAGCTTAGCGGGAGTGGCGGACGAGCAGTACTTC.